Here is one T cell receptor beta chain with its context. Its target is unknown. Primers used in a second PCR of roughly 7 to 12 cycles were a sample-barcoded 5' primer and a J-beta primer mix. TCRdb analysed the 5' RACE reads with MiXCR anew, one entry per CDR3 protein. The data show roughly 680,000 distinct CDR3 sequences, with over 40% seen just once and approximately 12% held by the top ten. These data come from a study of blood T cells in healthy people across ages. Study-level results: Diversity estimates drawn from one million T cells were deemed underestimates.

V lost 3 bases, J lost 7 bases, and 12 bases lay in between. CDR1 and CDR2 from the germline V gene are LNHNV and YYDKDF (reference sequence). The CDR3 has 14 amino acids. The receptor's source is a woman older than 75 in good health. Sequenced input: blood. V and J are TRBV15 and TRBJ1-4; D unresolved. As DNA, the CDR3 is TGTGCCACCAGCAGCCTCTTGCCGGGTGAAAAACTGTTTTTT. It translates to CATSSLLPGEKLFF.